Below, 23 T cell receptor beta chains from the same sample are listed, as sequenced in a study of cytomegalovirus exposure and HLA in healthy donors. In the PCR, 60 Vbeta and 13 Jbeta primers were used. Profiling relied on immunoSEQ multiplex PCR, and the TCRdb table lists in-frame clones only, not all of them. The sample shows about 120,000 clones, roughly 82% of them seen only once. The material sequenced was PBMCs. These receptors were collected from a man aged 40-49 years in good health and CMV-seropositive.

This clone has only one observation. The chain couples TRBV5-1 to TRBJ2-1; 12 bases map to TRBD2. The CDR3 consists of 14 residues. Losses at the gene ends were 2 bases for V and 7 bases for J; bases not matched to a gene: 1. Germline V gene data show CDR1 as SGHRS and CDR2 as YFSETQ. CDR3 protein: CASSFLAGGNEQFF. CDR3 nucleotides: TGCGCCAGCAGCTTTCTAGCGGGGGGGAATGAGCAGTTCTTC.

The CDR3 DNA reads as TGCGCCAGCAGCTTGACAGGGAAACATGAAAAACTGTTTTTT. Encoded protein: CASSLTGKHEKLFF. This chain connects TRBV5-1 to TRBJ1-4, with D possibly being TRBD1 (6 bases). Germline-derived CDR1 and CDR2 are SGHRS and YFSETQ. V lost 1 base and J lost 6, with 10 bases in between. The CDR3 consists of 14 residues.

This clone was seen only a few times. The V gene is TRBV28, the J gene TRBJ2-7; 7 bases align to TRBD1. CDR3 length: 16 residues. The germline CDR1 and CDR2 sequences are MDHEN and SYDVKM. V lost 5 bases, J lost 1 base, and 11 bases stayed unmatched. CDR3 in DNA: TGTGCCAGCAGTCCGACAGGGTTAAGAGGGTCCTACGAGCAGTACTTC. It encodes CASSPTGLRGSYEQYF.

The chain recombines TRBV19 with TRBJ1-2, with D perhaps matching TRBD1 (6 bases). The V and J ends lost 5 bases and 3 bases respectively, with 13 bases between them. This CDR3 has 14 amino acids. The germline V gene has CDR1 LNHDA and CDR2 SQIVND (reference sequence). The CDR3 DNA reads TGTGCCAGTAGTCTACGGACAGCGGACTATGGCTACACCTTC. Its protein product is CASSLRTADYGYTF.

This CDR3 reads CASSFGVATETQYF. The DNA of the CDR3 is TGTGCCAGCAGTTTCGGGGTGGCGACGGAGACCCAGTACTTC. The rearrangement links TRBV28 to TRBJ2-5; a weak D match, TRBD2 (5 bases). Trimming left V 3 bases short and J 5 bases short, with 13 bases between. The CDR3 is made up of 14 amino acids. Germline CDR1 is MDHEN and CDR2 is SYDVKM.

This clone was picked up many times. The chain combines TRBV19 with TRBJ2-1; TRBD2 agrees at 7 bases. CDR1 is LNHDA, CDR2 SQIVND, per germline (reference sequence). CDR3 length: 15 residues. Trimming at V came to 3 bases and at J to 6 bases, leaving 8 bases not matched to a gene. The CDR3 is CASSIYSGPLNEQFF. CDR3 sequence (DNA): TGTGCCAGTAGTATCTATAGCGGGCCGCTCAATGAGCAGTTCTTC.

J is TRBJ2-5 and V is TRBV5-1, with 7 bases aligning to TRBD2. CDR3 length: 16 residues. The germline V gene encodes CDR1 SGHRS and CDR2 YFSETQ. V shed 7 bases and J 2 bases; nucleotides not matched to a gene: 14. The CDR3 region is CASRINPGGGQETQYF. The CDR3 DNA reads TGCGCCAGCCGAATCAATCCGGGGGGAGGGCAAGAGACCCAGTACTTC.

This chain links TRBV9 with TRBJ2-3; TRBD2 might be the D (7 bases). The V end lost 4 bases, the J end lost 0 bases, and 12 bases lay between the germline ends. Germline V gene data show CDR1 as SGDLS and CDR2 as YYNGEE. This CDR3 is 15 amino acids long. CDR3 protein: CASSISGTSTDTQYF. The CDR3 bases are TGTGCCAGCAGCATAAGCGGGACAAGCACAGATACGCAGTATTTT.

The V gene is TRBV18, the J gene TRBJ2-2, with TRBD1 matching over 10 bases. Germline trimming cut 2 bases from V and 7 bases from J; bases unmatched to any gene: 7. Germline CDR1 is KGHSH and CDR2 is LQKENI. This CDR3 region has 16 residues. This chain's CDR3 is CASSPRQGASIGELFF. The CDR3 bases are TGTGCCAGCTCACCAAGACAGGGGGCTTCCATCGGGGAGCTGTTTTTT.

V is TRBV11-2 and J is TRBJ1-5; D gene unclear. Trimming left V 1 base short and J 0 bases short, with 7 bases between. The CDR3 contains 15 residues. Germline CDR1 SGHAT, CDR2 FQNNGV. CDR3 DNA: TGTGCCAGCAGCTTAGGGAGTAATAGCAATCAGCCCCAGCATTTT. Translating it yields CASSLGSNSNQPQHF.

The V and J genes are TRBV15 and TRBJ1-2; D unclear. From germline, CDR1 is LNHNV and CDR2 YYDKDF (reference sequence). The CDR3 sequence is 14 residues long. V was clipped by 0 bases and J by 4 bases, with 9 bases between them. Written as DNA, the CDR3 is TGTGCCACCAGCAGAGAAACCACTCGCTATGGCTACACCTTC. This gives the protein CATSRETTRYGYTF.

This clone was observed a single time. This chain connects TRBV5-6 to TRBJ1-3, with D perhaps TRBD1 (5 bases). The V end was cut by 10 bases, the J end by 3 bases, with 11 bases between. Germline V gives CDR1 SGHDT, CDR2 YYEEEE. CDR3 size: 12 residues. The CDR3 sequence is CAAGGIGNTIYF. The CDR3 nucleotides are TGTGCCGCCGGGGGTATTGGAAACACCATATATTTT.

The V call is TRBV28, the J call TRBJ1-6, with D possibly matching TRBD1 (5 bases). CDR3 length: 16 amino acids. V was cut by 5 bases and J by 6 bases, with 17 bases left in between. In germline, CDR1 is MDHEN, CDR2 SYDVKM. The CDR3 region has the DNA TGTGCCAGCAGTGTTTTTCCCCTGACAGCTAATTCACCCCTCCACTTT. Translated, it gives CASSVFPLTANSPLHF.

This rearrangement joins TRBV6-1 to TRBJ2-2; D unclear. The CDR3 is made up of 15 amino acids. The germline V gene has CDR1 MNHNS and CDR2 SASEGT. The V gene lost 4 bases and the J gene lost 2 bases, with 11 bases spanning the gap. The CDR3 sequence is CASSALTPNTGELFF. CDR3 in DNA: TGTGCCAGCAGTGCGCTAACGCCTAACACCGGGGAGCTGTTTTTT.

The gene calls are TRBV7-9 and TRBJ1-1; D is perhaps TRBD1 (5 bases). The CDR3 has 14 amino acids. V shed 3 bases and J shed 6 bases, with 14 bases lying between them. The V gene's germline CDR1 is SEHNR and CDR2 FQNEAQ (reference sequence). CDR3 DNA sequence: TGTGCCAGCAGCTTCCCCGTGGGGGGGGCTGAAGCTTTCTTT. This codes for CASSFPVGGAEAFF.

CDR3 amino acids: CASSLDSIWETQYF. The DNA of the CDR3 is TGTGCCAGCAGCCTCGACAGTATATGGGAGACCCAGTACTTC. The rearrangement links TRBV7-6 to TRBJ2-5; a possible D gene is TRBD1 (5 bases). CDR1 and CDR2 (germline): SGHVS, FNYEAQ. CDR3 length: 14 residues. Trimming took off 5 bases at V and 5 bases at J, with 15 bases between the two ends.

This clone is medium-sized by share. CDR3 bases: TGTGCCAGCAGCTGGGAGTACTATGGCTACACCTTC. The encoded protein is CASSWEYYGYTF. This chain connects TRBV7-2 to TRBJ1-2, with D unresolved. With 4 bases removed from V and 3 bases from J, the gap between germline ends came to 6 bases. Germline CDR1 reads SGHTA; CDR2 reads FQGNSA. The CDR3 is 12 amino acids.

The chain recombines TRBV5-6 with TRBJ2-3; TRBD2 agrees at 11 bases. The CDR3 is 16 amino acids. V shed 0 bases and J 3 bases; nucleotides not matched to a gene: 3. Per germline, CDR1 SGHDT and CDR2 YYEEEE. The CDR3 sequence is CASSLGLAGLTDTQYF. In nucleotides, the CDR3 is TGTGCCAGCAGCTTGGGACTAGCGGGGTTGACAGATACGCAGTATTTT.

The chain has TRBV6-5 and TRBJ1-6, with TRBD1 matching over 9 bases. The germline gives CDR1 MNHEY, CDR2 SVGAGI. The V gene end was trimmed by 6 bases and the J gene end by 9 bases; junction bases not matched to a gene: 6. This CDR3 region has 14 residues. The CDR3 here is CASSPDRGLSPLHF. The CDR3 bases are TGTGCCAGCAGCCCGGACAGGGGACTTTCACCCCTCCACTTT.

The chain carries TRBV11-2 and TRBJ2-7; 13 bases map to TRBD2. CDR3 size: 17 residues. Trimming at V came to 1 base and at J to 2 bases, leaving 5 bases not matched to a gene. Germline loops: CDR1 SGHAT, CDR2 FQNNGV. CDR3 amino acids: CASSLGVLAGGTYEQYF. CDR3 coding DNA: TGTGCCAGCAGCTTAGGGGTACTAGCGGGGGGGACCTACGAGCAGTACTTC. Full variable domain (missing parts from reference TRBV11-2 and TRBJ2-7): EAGVAQSPRYKIIEKRQSVAFWCNPISGHATLYWYQQILGQGPKLLIQFQNNGVVDDSQLPKDRFSAERLKGVDSTLKIQPAKLEDSAVYLCASSLGVLAGGTYEQYFGPGTRLTVT.

The V call is TRBV7-6, the J call TRBJ1-2, with D unresolved. V was trimmed by 3 bases and J by 6 bases, leaving 11 bases between them. Germline V gives CDR1 SGHVS, CDR2 FNYEAQ. This CDR3 spans 13 amino acids. Here the CDR3 DNA reads TGTGCCAGCAGCTTTACTGGCGGGGATGGCTACACCTTC. It specifies CASSFTGGDGYTF.

The rearrangement links TRBV27 to TRBJ1-2; D is perhaps TRBD1 (6 bases). This CDR3 region has 14 residues. Deletions cut 6 bases from V and 3 bases from J, with 14 bases between. Germline V CDR1 and CDR2: MNHEY, SMNVEV (reference sequence). The CDR3 here is CASRLTQGYYGYTF. In DNA, the CDR3 is TGTGCCAGCAGGTTAACTCAGGGGTACTATGGCTACACCTTC.

A few counts support this clone. This chain joins TRBV5-1 and TRBJ2-1, with 8 bases aligning to TRBD1. The CDR3 runs to 14 residues. In germline, CDR1 is SGHRS, CDR2 YFSETQ. J was trimmed by 9 bases and V by 0 bases; bases with no gene match: 5. The CDR3 reads CASSLVVTGVEQFF. The CDR3 nucleotides are TGCGCCAGCAGCTTGGTTGTGACAGGGGTTGAGCAGTTCTTC.